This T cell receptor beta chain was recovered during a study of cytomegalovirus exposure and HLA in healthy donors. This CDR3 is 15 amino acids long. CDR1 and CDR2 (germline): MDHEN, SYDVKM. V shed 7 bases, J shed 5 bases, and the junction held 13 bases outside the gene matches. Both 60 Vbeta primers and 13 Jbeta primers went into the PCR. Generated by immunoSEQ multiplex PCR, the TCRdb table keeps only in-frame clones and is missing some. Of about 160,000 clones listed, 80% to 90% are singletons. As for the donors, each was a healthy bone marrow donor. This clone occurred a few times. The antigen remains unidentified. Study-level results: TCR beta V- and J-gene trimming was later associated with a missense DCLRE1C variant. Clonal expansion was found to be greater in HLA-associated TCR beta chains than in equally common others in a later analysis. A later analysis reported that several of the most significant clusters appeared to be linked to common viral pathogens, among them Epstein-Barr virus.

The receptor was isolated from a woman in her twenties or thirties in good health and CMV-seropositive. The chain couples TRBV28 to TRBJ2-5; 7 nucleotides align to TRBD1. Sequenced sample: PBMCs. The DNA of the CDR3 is TGTGCCAGCAACTCTCCGGGGACAGTATCCGAGACCCAGTACTTC. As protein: CASNSPGTVSETQYF. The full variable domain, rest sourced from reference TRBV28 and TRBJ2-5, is DVKVTQSSRYLVKRTGEKVFLECVQDMDHENMFWYRQDPGLGLRLIYFSYDVKMKEKGDIPEGYSVSREKKERFSLILESASTNQTSMYLCASNSPGTVSETQYFGPGTRLLVL.